This TCR beta chain was identified during a study of blood T cell repertoires in COVID-19. Generated by immunoSEQ multiplex PCR, the TCRdb table keeps only in-frame clones and is missing some. The sample carries about 250,000 clones, more than 80% recorded once. The V gene lost 7 bases and the J gene lost 3 bases, with 13 bases spanning the gap. Germline assignment: CDR1 MNHEY and CDR2 SVGAGI. The CDR3 consists of 14 residues. V is TRBV6-5 and J is TRBJ2-1; D remains unclear. Sequencing input: peripheral blood. This clonotype was obtained from a human donor in a cohort sampled during active COVID-19. DNA of the CDR3: TGTGCCAGCATGTGGAGCAAGCACTACAATGAGCAGTTCTTC. It yields the protein CASMWSKHYNEQFF.